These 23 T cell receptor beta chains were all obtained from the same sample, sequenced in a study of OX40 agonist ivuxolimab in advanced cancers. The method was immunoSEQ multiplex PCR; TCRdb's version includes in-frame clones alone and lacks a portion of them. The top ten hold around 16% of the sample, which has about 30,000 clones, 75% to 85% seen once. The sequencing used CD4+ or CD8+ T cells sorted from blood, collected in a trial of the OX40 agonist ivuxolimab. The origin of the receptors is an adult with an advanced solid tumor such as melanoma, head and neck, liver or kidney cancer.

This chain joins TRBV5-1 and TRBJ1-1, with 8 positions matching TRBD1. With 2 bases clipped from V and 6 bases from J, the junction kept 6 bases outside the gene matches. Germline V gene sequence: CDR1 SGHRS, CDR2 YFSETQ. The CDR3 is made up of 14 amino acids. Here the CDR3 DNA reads TGCGCCAGCAGCTTAGCGACAGGGGACCCTGAAGCTTTCTTT. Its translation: CASSLATGDPEAFF. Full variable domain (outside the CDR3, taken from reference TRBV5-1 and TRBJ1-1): KAGVTQTPRYLIKTRGQQVTLSCSPISGHRSVSWYQQTPGQGLQFLFEYFSETQRNKGNFPGRFSGRQFSNSRSEMNVSTLELGDSALYLCASSLATGDPEAFFGQGTRLTVV.

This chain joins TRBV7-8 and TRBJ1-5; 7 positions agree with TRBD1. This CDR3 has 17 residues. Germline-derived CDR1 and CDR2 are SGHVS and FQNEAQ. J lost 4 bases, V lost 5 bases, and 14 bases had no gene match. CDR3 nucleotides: TGTGCCAGCAGCAAAGACAGGGTGCCCTCACTGAATCAGCCCCAGCATTTT. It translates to CASSKDRVPSLNQPQHF.

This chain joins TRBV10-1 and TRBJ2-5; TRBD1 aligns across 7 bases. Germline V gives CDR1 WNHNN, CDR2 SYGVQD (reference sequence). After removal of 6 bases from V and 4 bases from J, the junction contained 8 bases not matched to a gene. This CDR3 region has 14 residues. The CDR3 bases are TGCGCCAGCAGCGGAAGGGACAGTAGAGAGACCCAGTACTTC. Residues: CASSGRDSRETQYF.

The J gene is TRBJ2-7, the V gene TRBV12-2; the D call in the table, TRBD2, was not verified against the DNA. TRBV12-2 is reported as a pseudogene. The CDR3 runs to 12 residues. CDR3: CAGSNLLREQYF. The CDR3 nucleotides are TGTGCAGGTTCCAACCTTCTACGGGAGCAGTACTTC.

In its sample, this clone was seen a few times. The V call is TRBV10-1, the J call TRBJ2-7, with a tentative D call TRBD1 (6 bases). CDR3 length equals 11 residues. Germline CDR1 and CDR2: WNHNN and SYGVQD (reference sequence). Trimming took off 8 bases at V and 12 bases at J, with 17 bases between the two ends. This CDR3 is CASSYQGKRYF. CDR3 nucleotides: TGCGCCAGCTCATACCAGGGGAAGCGGTACTTC.

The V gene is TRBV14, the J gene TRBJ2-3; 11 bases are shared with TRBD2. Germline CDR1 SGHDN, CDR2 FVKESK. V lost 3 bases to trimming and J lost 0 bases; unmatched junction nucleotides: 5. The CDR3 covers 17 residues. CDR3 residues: CASSHVLAGASTDTQYF. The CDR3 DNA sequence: TGTGCCAGCAGCCATGTACTAGCGGGGGCCAGCACAGATACGCAGTATTTT. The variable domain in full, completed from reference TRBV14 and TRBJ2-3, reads EAGVTQFPSHSVIEKGQTVTLRCDPISGHDNLYWYRRVMGKEIKFLLHFVKESKQDESGMPNNRFLAERTGGTYSTLKVQPAELEDSGVYFCASSHVLAGASTDTQYFGPGTRLTVL.

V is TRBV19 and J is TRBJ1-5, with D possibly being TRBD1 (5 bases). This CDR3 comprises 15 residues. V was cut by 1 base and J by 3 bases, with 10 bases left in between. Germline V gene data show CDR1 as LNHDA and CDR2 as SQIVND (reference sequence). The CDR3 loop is CASSIGGGDNQPQHF. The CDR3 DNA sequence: TGTGCCAGTAGTATAGGCGGGGGTGACAATCAGCCCCAGCATTTT.

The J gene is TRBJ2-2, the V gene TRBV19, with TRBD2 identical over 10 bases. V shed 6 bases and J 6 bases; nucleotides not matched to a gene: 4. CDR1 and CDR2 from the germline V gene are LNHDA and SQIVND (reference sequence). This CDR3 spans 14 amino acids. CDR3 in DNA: TGTGCCAGTAGGGGGACTAGCGTATCCGGGGAGCTGTTTTTT. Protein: CASRGTSVSGELFF.

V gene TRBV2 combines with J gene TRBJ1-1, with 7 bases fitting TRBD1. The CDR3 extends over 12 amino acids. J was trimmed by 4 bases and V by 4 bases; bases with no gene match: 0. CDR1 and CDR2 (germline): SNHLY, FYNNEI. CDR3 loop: CASSGDSTEAFF. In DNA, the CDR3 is TGTGCCAGCAGTGGGGACAGCACTGAAGCTTTCTTT.

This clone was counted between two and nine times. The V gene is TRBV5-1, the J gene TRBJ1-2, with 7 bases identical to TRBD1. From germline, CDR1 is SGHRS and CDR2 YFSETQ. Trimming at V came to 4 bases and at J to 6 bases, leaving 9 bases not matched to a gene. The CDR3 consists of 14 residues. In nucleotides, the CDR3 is TGCGCCAGCAGCGGGCTAACAGGGGAGGATGGCTACACCTTC. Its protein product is CASSGLTGEDGYTF.

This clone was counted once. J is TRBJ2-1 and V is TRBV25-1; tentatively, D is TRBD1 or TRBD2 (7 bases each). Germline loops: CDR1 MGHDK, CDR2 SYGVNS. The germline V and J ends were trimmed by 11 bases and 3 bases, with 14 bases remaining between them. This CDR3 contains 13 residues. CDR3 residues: CAAGGDRYNEQFF. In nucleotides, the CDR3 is TGTGCCGCAGGGGGGGACCGCTACAATGAGCAGTTCTTC.

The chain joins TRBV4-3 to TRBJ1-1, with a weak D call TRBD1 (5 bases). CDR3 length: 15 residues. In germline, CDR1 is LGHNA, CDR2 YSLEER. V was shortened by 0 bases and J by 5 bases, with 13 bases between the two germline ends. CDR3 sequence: CASSQEGRGWTEAFF. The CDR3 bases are TGCGCCAGCAGCCAAGAGGGAAGGGGATGGACTGAAGCTTTCTTT.

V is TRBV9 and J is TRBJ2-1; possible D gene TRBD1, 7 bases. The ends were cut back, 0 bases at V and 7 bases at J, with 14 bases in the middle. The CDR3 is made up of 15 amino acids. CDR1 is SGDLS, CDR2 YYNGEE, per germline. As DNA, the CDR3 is TGTGCCAGCAGCGTAGTGGTGCAGGGGGGAAATGAGCAGTTCTTC. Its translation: CASSVVVQGGNEQFF.

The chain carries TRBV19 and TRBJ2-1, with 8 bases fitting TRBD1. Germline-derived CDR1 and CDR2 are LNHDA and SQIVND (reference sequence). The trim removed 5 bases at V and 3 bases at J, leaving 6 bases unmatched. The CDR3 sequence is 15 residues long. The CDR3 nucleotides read TGTGCCAGTAGTGGAGACAGGGGTTTCTACAATGAGCAGTTCTTC. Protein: CASSGDRGFYNEQFF.

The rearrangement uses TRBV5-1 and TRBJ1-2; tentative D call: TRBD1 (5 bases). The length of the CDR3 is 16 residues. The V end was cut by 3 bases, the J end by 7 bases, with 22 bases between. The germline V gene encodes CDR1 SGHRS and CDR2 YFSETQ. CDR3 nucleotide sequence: TGCGCCAGCAGCTCAACAACCGGGGCCATAGGGAGTGGCTACACCTTC. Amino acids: CASSSTTGAIGSGYTF.

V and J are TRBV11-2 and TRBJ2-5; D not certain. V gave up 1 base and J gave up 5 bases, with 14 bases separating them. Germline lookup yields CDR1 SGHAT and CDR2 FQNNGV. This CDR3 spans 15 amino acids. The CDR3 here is CASSLALLERETQYF. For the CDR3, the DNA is TGTGCCAGCAGCTTAGCGCTCCTAGAGAGGGAGACCCAGTACTTC.

CDR3 protein: CATQGSNSPLHF. The CDR3 DNA sequence: TGTGCCACACAGGGATCAAATTCACCCCTCCACTTT. The chain uses TRBV28 and TRBJ1-6, with D possibly being TRBD1 (6 bases). There are 12 residues in the CDR3. V lost 10 bases, J lost 7 bases, and 11 bases lay in between. Germline lookup yields CDR1 MDHEN and CDR2 SYDVKM.

The CDR3 loop reads CASATGQRETQYF. The CDR3 bases are TGTGCCAGCGCTACAGGCCAAAGAGAGACCCAGTACTTC. This chain joins TRBV19 and TRBJ2-5; TRBD1 might be the D (5 bases). The germline V gene has CDR1 LNHDA and CDR2 SQIVND (reference sequence). The CDR3 loop spans 13 amino acids. Deletions cut 9 bases from V and 4 bases from J, with 15 bases between.

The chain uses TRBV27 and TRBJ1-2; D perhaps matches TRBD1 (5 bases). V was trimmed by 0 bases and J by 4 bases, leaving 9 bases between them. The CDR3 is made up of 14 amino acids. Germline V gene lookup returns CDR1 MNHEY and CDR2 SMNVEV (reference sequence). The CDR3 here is CASSLSGGAYGYTF. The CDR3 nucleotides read TGTGCCAGCAGTTTATCGGGTGGGGCCTATGGCTACACCTTC.

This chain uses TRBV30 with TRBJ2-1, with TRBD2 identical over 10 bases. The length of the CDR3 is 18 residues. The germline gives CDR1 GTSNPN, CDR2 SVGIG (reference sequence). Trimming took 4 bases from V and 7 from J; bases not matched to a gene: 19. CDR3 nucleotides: TGTGCCTGGACCGCGGGGAGTAGCGGGGGGCCCACACTAAATGAGCAGTTCTTC. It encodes CAWTAGSSGGPTLNEQFF.

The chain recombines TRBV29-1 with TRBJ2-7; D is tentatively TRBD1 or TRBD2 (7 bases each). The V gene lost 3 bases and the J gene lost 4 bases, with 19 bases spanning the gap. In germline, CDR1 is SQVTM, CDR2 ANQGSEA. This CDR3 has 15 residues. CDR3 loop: CSVDGLGGGTYEQYF. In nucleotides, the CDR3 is TGCAGCGTTGACGGGTTGGGAGGGGGCACATACGAGCAGTACTTC.

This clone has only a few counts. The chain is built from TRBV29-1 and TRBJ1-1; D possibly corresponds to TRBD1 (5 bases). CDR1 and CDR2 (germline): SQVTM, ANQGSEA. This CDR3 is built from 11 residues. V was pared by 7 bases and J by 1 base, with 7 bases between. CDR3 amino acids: CSGTRNTEAFF. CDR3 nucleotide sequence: TGCAGCGGGACACGGAACACTGAAGCTTTCTTT.

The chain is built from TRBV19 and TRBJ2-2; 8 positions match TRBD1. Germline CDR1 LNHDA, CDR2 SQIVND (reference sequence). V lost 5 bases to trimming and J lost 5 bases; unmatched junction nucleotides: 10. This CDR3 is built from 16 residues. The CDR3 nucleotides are TGTGCCAGTAGTCCGGTCGGGACAGGTAGGACCGGGGAGCTGTTTTTT. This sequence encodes CASSPVGTGRTGELFF.